A single sample is the source of the 14 T cell receptor beta chains below, sequenced in a study of blood T cells in healthy people across ages. The authors ran a second PCR of about 6 to 12 cycles using a sample-barcoded 5' primer and a J-beta primer mix. TCRdb itself ran the 5' RACE reads through MiXCR, one entry per CDR3 protein. The sample lists 650,000 to 1,000,000 distinct CDR3 sequences; around 36% were seen once. Material for sequencing was blood. The receptors stem from a man between 18 and 29 years old in good health.

In regard to this clonotype: Possible read error: a much larger clone is one base away. J is TRBJ2-5 and V is TRBV29-1; D perhaps matches TRBD2 (6 bases). The J call is doubtful: the DNA matches TRBJ2-7 better. This CDR3 comprises 12 residues. The V gene's germline CDR1 is SQVTM and CDR2 ANQGSEA. The CDR3 bases are TGCAGCGTGGGGGAGGTCCCCTACGAGCAGTACTTC. Amino acids: CSVGEVPYEQYF.

This rearrangement joins TRBV4-3 to TRBJ1-6; possible D gene TRBD1, 6 bases. Germline-derived CDR1 and CDR2 are LGHNA and YSLEER. CDR3 length: 19 amino acids. Trimming removed 2 bases from V and 0 bases from J, with 17 bases in between. CDR3 loop: CASSQIISQGSSYNSPLHF. The CDR3 DNA reads as TGCGCCAGCAGCCAAATAATCTCCCAGGGGAGCTCCTATAATTCACCCCTCCACTTT.

The chain links TRBV7-9 to TRBJ2-7; 8 bases are shared with TRBD1. The germline V gene encodes CDR1 SEHNR and CDR2 FQNEAQ (reference sequence). Trimming cost V 4 bases and J 4 bases; bases outside gene matches: 15. The CDR3 runs 17 residues. CDR3 loop: CASSSRLDRARGYEQYF. The CDR3 DNA reads as TGTGCCAGCAGCTCCCGTCTGGACAGGGCAAGAGGTTACGAGCAGTACTTC.

This clonotype showed up just once. This chain links TRBV7-2 with TRBJ2-2; perhaps D is TRBD1 or TRBD2 (5 bases each). Germline CDR1 SGHTA, CDR2 FQGNSA. Trimming cost V 6 bases and J 4 bases, with 15 bases left between them. The CDR3 contains 15 residues. CDR3 nucleotides: TGTGCCAGCAGATTAACCGGGACCGCCACCGGGGAGCTGTTTTTT. Translated: CASRLTGTATGELFF.

The table lists this clonotype with a few counts. This chain joins TRBV6-1 and TRBJ2-3; 7 positions match TRBD1. Per germline, CDR1 MNHNS and CDR2 SASEGT. The CDR3 length is 14 residues. Trimming removed 3 bases from V and 5 bases from J; junction bases left unmatched: 5. The CDR3 spells CASSDRQGRDTQYF. The CDR3 nucleotides read TGTGCCAGCAGTGACCGACAGGGACGAGATACGCAGTATTTT.

A note on this clonotype: At one of its ends the junction is not consistent with the germline gene, which may arise from a read error. The chain is built from TRBV25-1 and TRBJ2-5; maybe TRBD2 (5 bases). The J call could be wrong; TRBJ2-7 is a better fit for the DNA end. Germline CDR1 reads MGHDK; CDR2 reads SYGVNS. This CDR3 is 16 amino acids long. CDR3 in DNA: TGTGCCCGCAGTGGATCGCCTCCGGGGTCATACGACGAGCAGTACTTC. This gives the protein CARSGSPPGSYDEQYF.

A remark on this clonotype: This may be a read error, as it is one base from a much larger clone. The chain employs TRBV12-3 or TRBV12-4 and TRBJ2-3; no reliable D call. The CDR3 extends over 16 amino acids. V shed 6 bases and J shed 2 bases, with 18 bases lying between them. The CDR3: CASRRSRATVTDTQYF. Written as DNA, the CDR3 is TGTGCCAGCAGACGAAGTCGGGCGACGGTCACAGATACGCAGTATTTT.

The rearrangement uses TRBV7-2 and TRBJ1-2; D perhaps matches TRBD1 (6 bases). Trimming removed 2 bases from V and 5 bases from J, with 18 bases in between. Germline assignment: CDR1 SGHTA and CDR2 FQGNSA. The CDR3 has 16 residues. CDR3 nucleotides: TGTGCCAGCAGCTTAAGCGCAGGGACATTGGGGTATGGCTACACCTTC. Translated: CASSLSAGTLGYGYTF.

The table lists this clonotype with a few counts. The rearrangement uses TRBV6-1 and TRBJ2-4; perhaps TRBD1 as D (6 bases). The CDR3 totals 20 residues. CDR1 and CDR2 (germline): MNHNS, SASEGT. Trimming cost V 2 bases and J 1 base, with 24 bases left between them. The CDR3 spells CASSEFFQNLSDRAKNIQYF. DNA for the CDR3: TGTGCCAGCAGTGAATTCTTCCAGAACCTATCAGACAGGGCCAAAAACATTCAGTACTTC.

V gene TRBV10-3 combines with J gene TRBJ1-6; weak D call: TRBD1 (6 bases). Deletions cut 4 bases from V and 5 bases from J, with 12 bases between. CDR3 length: 15 amino acids. The germline CDR1 and CDR2 sequences are ENHRY and SYGVKD. In DNA form, the CDR3 reads TGTGCCATCAGTGCGGAGGGGGTTAATAATTCACCCCTCCACTTT. This translates into CAISAEGVNNSPLHF.

This clonotype appeared a few times. The chain uses TRBV20-1 and TRBJ2-1, with TRBD2 matching 9 bases. CDR3 length equals 17 residues. V was pared by 1 base and J by 1 base, with 8 bases of the junction left unmatched. CDR1 is DFQATT and CDR2 is SNEGSKA in the germline V gene (reference sequence). The CDR3 here is CSARVGLAFGSYNEQFF. The CDR3 DNA sequence: TGCAGTGCTAGAGTGGGACTAGCATTCGGATCCTACAATGAGCAGTTCTTC.

The chain uses TRBV20-1 and TRBJ1-1, with D possibly TRBD1 on 5 matching bases. V was trimmed by 1 base and J by 3 bases, leaving 18 bases between them. The germline CDR1 and CDR2 sequences are DFQATT and SNEGSKA (reference sequence). CDR3 length: 16 residues. The CDR3 nucleotides read TGCAGTGCTAGAGCCCGGGGCCGGGGTAGGGACACTGAAGCTTTCTTT. Protein product: CSARARGRGRDTEAFF.

V gene TRBV4-1 combines with J gene TRBJ2-5; tentatively, D is TRBD2 (5 bases). CDR3 length: 13 amino acids. CDR1 MGHRA and CDR2 YSYEKL come from the germline V gene. V was trimmed by 1 base and J by 5 bases, leaving 8 bases between them. The CDR3 coding sequence is TGCGCCAGCAGCCAAGGGACTTATGAGACCCAGTACTTC. This translates into CASSQGTYETQYF.

Details on this clonotype: A much more abundant neighbour one base away suggests this may be a read error. The chain is built from TRBV29-1 and TRBJ2-1; D is possibly TRBD2 (7 bases). The V end was cut by 7 bases, the J end by 10 bases, with 14 bases between. CDR1 SQVTM and CDR2 ANQGSEA come from the germline V gene. This CDR3 has 11 residues. CDR3 sequence: CSAGGFNEQFF. CDR3 in DNA: TGCAGCGCGGGGGGCTTTAACGAGCAGTTCTTC.